This T cell receptor beta chain was captured in a study of T cell repertoires in cytomegalovirus infection (dated by TCRdb to the late 2010s). With regard to the full study: Donor HLA type was relevant to the analysis, as public TCR beta signatures indicated carriage of CMV infection together with the matching HLA type. Points the paper makes about the study in general: Cumulative frequency of public TCR beta family members discriminated carriers of CMV infection plus the relevant HLA type in this cohort and an independent roughly 350-donor cohort. In the ex vivo response, HLA-C-restricted CMV-specific TCR beta clonotypes were dominant, and in two of eight donors the single most frequent clonotype came from this HLA-C-restricted group.

This clonotype was recorded many times. Its antigen is still unknown. No per-base quality is available; no much larger clone lies one base away. Sequencing relied on an Illumina HiSeq 1500. The public reads were quality trimmed at Q25 with fastp and then assembled into clones with MiXCR by TCRdb, keeping productive beta chains. Identical CDR3 protein sequences are pooled into one entry, listed with their most common genes and DNA. The sample includes a few hundred thousand distinct CDR3 sequences, with roughly 16% observed a single time. The ten biggest clones cover about 11% of the sample. V lost 5 bases and J lost 4 bases; the stretch between them is 17 bases long. The CDR3 runs 16 residues from the cysteine to the phenylalanine. Only CDR3 DNA is held: 48 bases, read in frame from base 1. Via the germline V gene, CDR1 is SGHTA and CDR2 FQGNSA.

This sequence originates from a human donor in good health (CMV status not recorded). Some clones in this sample may be carry-over from other donors' samples. The rearrangement joined TRBV7-2 to TRBJ2-2; the D region possibly corresponds to TRBD2 (5 bases align). The specimen was PBMCs. The DNA is as follows: TGTGCCAGCAGCCCCCCGGGAACTAGTCGCACCGGGGAGCTGTTTTTT. It codes for CASSPPGTSRTGELFF.